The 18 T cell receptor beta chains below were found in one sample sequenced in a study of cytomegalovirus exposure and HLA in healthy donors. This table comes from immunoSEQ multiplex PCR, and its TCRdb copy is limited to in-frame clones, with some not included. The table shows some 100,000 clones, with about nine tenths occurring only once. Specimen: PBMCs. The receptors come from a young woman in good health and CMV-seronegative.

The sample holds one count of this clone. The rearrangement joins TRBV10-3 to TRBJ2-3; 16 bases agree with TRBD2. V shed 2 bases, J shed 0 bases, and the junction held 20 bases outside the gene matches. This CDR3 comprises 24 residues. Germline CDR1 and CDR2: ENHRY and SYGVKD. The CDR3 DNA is TGTGCCATCAGTGAGCCTAAGGGACTAGCGGGAGGGTCCAATCGATATACTAGCACAGATACGCAGTATTTT. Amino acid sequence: CAISEPKGLAGGSNRYTSTDTQYF.

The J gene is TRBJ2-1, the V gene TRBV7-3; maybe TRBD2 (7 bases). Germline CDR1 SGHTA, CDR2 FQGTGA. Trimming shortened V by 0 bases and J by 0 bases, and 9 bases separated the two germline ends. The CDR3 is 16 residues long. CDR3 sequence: CASSLTGGPSYNEQFF. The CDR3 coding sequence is TGTGCCAGCAGCTTAACCGGGGGGCCCTCCTACAATGAGCAGTTCTTC.

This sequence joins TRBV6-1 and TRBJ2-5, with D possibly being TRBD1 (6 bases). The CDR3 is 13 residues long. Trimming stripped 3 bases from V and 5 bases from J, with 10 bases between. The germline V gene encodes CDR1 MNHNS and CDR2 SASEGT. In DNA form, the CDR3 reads TGTGCCAGCAGTGATGGGGGCGTGGAGACCCAGTACTTC. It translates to CASSDGGVETQYF.

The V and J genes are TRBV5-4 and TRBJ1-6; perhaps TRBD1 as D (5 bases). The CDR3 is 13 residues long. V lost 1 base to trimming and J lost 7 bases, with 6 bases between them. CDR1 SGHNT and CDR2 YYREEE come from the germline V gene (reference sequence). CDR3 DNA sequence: TGTGCCAGCAGCTTGAAGGGGAATTCACCCCTCCACTTT. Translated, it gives CASSLKGNSPLHF.

The CDR3 spells CASSPGQGRFYTGELFF. CDR3 nucleotide sequence: TGTGCCAGCAGCCCCGGACAGGGGAGATTCTACACCGGGGAGCTGTTTTTT. This chain links TRBV14 with TRBJ2-2; 9 nucleotides line up with TRBD1. The trim removed 4 bases at V and 3 bases at J, leaving 9 bases unmatched. This CDR3 has 17 residues. Germline CDR1 is SGHDN and CDR2 is FVKESK.

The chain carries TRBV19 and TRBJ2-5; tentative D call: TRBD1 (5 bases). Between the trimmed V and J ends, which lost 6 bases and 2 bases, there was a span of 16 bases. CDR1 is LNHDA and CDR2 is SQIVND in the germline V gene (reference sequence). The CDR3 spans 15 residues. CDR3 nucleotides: TGTGCCAGTAGCCCAAGGGGCCAGGGACAAGAGACCCAGTACTTC. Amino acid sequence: CASSPRGQGQETQYF.

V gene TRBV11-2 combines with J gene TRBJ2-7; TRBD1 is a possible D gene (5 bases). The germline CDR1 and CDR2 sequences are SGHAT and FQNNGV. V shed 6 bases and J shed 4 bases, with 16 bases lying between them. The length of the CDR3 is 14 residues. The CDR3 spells CASRPLPTVYEQYF. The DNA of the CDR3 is TGTGCCAGCAGACCCCTCCCGACAGTGTACGAGCAGTACTTC.

For the CDR3, the DNA is TGTGCCAGCAGCTTGGAACAGGGGAGGCATTCACCCCTCCACTTT. This sequence encodes CASSLEQGRHSPLHF. The chain joins TRBV5-8 to TRBJ1-6, with 7 bases matching TRBD1. The germline gives CDR1 SGHTS, CDR2 YDEGEE. The CDR3 extends over 15 amino acids. The V segment lost 0 bases and the J segment 8 bases; nucleotides outside the gene matches: 5.

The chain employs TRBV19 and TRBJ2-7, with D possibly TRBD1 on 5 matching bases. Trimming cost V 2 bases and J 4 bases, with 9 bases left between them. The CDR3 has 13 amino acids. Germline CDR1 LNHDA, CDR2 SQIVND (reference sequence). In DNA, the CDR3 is TGTGCCAGTAGTATACAGGGAAGGTACGAGCAGTACTTC. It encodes CASSIQGRYEQYF.

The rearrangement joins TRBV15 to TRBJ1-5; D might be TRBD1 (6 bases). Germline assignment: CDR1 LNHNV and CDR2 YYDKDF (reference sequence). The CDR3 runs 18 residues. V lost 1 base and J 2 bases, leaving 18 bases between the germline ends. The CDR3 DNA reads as TGTGCCACCAGCAGAGCTGCAAACACAGGGATTGGCAATCAGCCCCAGCATTTT. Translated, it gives CATSRAANTGIGNQPQHF.

The chain's CDR3 is CSVEEAGTGNPYEQYF. CDR3 nucleotides: TGCAGCGTTGAAGAGGCCGGGACAGGTAATCCCTACGAGCAGTACTTC. This sequence joins TRBV29-1 and TRBJ2-7, with 8 bases matching TRBD1. Germline CDR1 reads SQVTM; CDR2 reads ANQGSEA. J was trimmed by 2 bases and V by 0 bases; bases with no gene match: 9. This CDR3 contains 16 residues.

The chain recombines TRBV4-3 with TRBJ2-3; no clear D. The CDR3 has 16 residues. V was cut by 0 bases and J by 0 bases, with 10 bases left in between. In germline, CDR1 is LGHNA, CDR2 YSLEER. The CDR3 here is CASSQDLGTSTDTQYF. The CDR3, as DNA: TGCGCCAGCAGCCAAGATCTGGGCACTAGCACAGATACGCAGTATTTT.

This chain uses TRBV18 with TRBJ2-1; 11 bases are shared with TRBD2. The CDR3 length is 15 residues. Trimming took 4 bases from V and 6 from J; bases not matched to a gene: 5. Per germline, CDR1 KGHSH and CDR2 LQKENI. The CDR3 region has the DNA TGTGCCAGCTCACTAGGGACTAGCGGTACCAATGAGCAGTTCTTC. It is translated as CASSLGTSGTNEQFF.

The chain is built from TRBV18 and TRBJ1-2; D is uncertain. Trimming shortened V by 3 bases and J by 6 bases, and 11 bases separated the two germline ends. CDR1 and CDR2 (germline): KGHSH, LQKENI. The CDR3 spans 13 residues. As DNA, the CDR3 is TGTGCCAGCTCACCCCGGGGATGGGATGGCTACACCTTC. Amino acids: CASSPRGWDGYTF. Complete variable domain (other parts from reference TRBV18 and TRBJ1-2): NAGVMQNPRHLVRRRGQEARLRCSPMKGHSHVYWYRQLPEEGLKFMVYLQKENIIDESGMPKERFSAEFPKEGPSILRIQQVVRGDSAAYFCASSPRGWDGYTFGSGTRLTVV.

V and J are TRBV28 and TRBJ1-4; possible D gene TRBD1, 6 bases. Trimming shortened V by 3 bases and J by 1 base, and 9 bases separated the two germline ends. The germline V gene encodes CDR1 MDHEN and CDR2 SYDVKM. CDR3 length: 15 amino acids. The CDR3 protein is CASSFPRGTNEKLFF. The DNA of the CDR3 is TGTGCCAGCAGTTTTCCCAGGGGAACTAATGAAAAACTGTTTTTT.

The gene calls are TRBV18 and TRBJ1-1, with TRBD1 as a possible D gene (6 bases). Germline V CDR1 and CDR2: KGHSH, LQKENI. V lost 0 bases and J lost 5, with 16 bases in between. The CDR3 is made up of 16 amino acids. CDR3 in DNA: TGTGCCAGCTCACCACCATATCGGGACACACGGACTGAAGCTTTCTTT. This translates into CASSPPYRDTRTEAFF.

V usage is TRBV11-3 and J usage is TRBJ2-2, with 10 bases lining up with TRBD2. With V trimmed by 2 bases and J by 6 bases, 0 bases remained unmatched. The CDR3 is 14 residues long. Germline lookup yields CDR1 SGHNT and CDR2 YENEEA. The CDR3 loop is CASSLLAGAGELFF. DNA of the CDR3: TGTGCCAGCAGCTTACTAGCGGGGGCCGGGGAGCTGTTTTTT. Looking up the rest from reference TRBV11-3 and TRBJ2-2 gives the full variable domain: EAGVVQSPRYKIIEKKQPVAFWCNPISGHNTLYWYLQNLGQGPELLIRYENEEAVDDSQLPKDRFSAERLKGVDSTLKIQPAELGDSAVYLCASSLLAGAGELFFGEGSRLTVL.

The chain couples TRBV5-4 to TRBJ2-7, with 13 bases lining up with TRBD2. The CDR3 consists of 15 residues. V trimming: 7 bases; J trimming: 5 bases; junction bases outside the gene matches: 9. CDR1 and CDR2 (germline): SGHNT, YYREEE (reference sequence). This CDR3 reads CASGTGTSGIDEQYF. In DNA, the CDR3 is TGTGCCAGCGGGACCGGGACTAGCGGGATTGACGAGCAGTACTTC.